Listed below are T cell receptor beta chains from one sample, sequenced in a study of control samples from healthy donors and cancer patients. Profiling relied on immunoSEQ multiplex PCR, and the TCRdb table lists in-frame clones only, not all of them. The repertoire consists of over 150,000 clones, with 90% to 95% occurring once and the leading ten covering more than 1.1%. The sequenced sample consisted of blood. These receptors all stem from a man between 18 and 35 years old in good health. Both conserved end residues are part of each CDR3. Each record gives: clone size, D gene, V gene, J gene, CDR3 DNA, CDR3 protein. A D gene is named only where the DNA matches it firmly. Clone sizes are given selectively: once, few, many, or a class where the clone is expanded.

>-|TRBD1|TRBV2|TRBJ1-2
TGTGCCAGCAATCCGGGACAGGGATATGGCTACACCTTC
CASNPGQGYGYTF
>-|-|TRBV3-1/TRBV3-2|TRBJ2-3
TGTGCCAGCAGCCCCTTCGCGACTAGTCACGCAGATACGCAGTATTTT
CASSPFATSHADTQYF
>-|TRBD2|TRBV6-1|TRBJ2-3
TGTGCCAGCAGTGAGACACGGAGGAGCGGGGGACCGCAGTATTTT
CASSETRRSGGPQYF
>-|-|TRBV27|TRBJ1-6
TGTGCCAGCAAGTCAGGTTCTAGGGGGACCTATAATTCACCCCTCCACTTT
CASKSGSRGTYNSPLHF
>-|TRBD2|TRBV4-2|TRBJ2-1
TGTGCCAGCAGCCAGGGGACTAGCGGAGAGCAGTTCTTC
CASSQGTSGEQFF
>-|-|TRBV5-1|TRBJ2-5
TGCGCCAGCAGCTTACTTTTACTTCCAGGGCAAGAGACCCAGTACTTC
CASSLLLLPGQETQYF
>-|-|TRBV15|TRBJ1-6
TGTGCCACCAGCAGAGAGGCAGGGAATTCACCCCTCCACTTT
CATSREAGNSPLHF
>-|-|TRBV27|TRBJ2-5
TGTGCCAGCAGCCCCCTGAAGTGGGAGACCCAGTACTTC
CASSPLKWETQYF
>-|-|TRBV5-1|TRBJ1-5
TGCGCCAGCAGCACCGGAGGGGGTCAGCCCCAGCATTTT
CASSTGGGQPQHF
>-|-|TRBV9|TRBJ1-1
TGTGCCAGCAGCGGGCACTCAGGGATGAACACTGAAGCTTTCTTT
CASSGHSGMNTEAFF
>-|-|TRBV24-1|TRBJ2-2
TGTGCCATCGGTGGGACAACCGACACCGGGGAGCTGTTTTTT
CAIGGTTDTGELFF
>once|-|TRBV14|TRBJ2-2
TGTGCCAGCAGCTGGGACTGGAACACCGGGGAGCTGTTTTTT
CASSWDWNTGELFF
>-|-|TRBV29-1|TRBJ1-1
TGCAGCGTTGAAACAGATAACACTGAAGCTTTCTTT
CSVETDNTEAFF
>-|-|TRBV11-2|TRBJ1-2
TGTGCCAGCAGCAGAGGGGAACAGAGAGACTACACCTTC
CASSRGEQRDYTF
>once|-|TRBV6-5|TRBJ1-1
TGTGCCAGCAGTACCGACAGGAACACTGAAGCTTTCTTT
CASSTDRNTEAFF
>-|-|TRBV3-1/TRBV3-2|TRBJ1-3
TGTGCCAGCAGCCAAGTGCAGGGTCTAGGTGGAAACACCATATATTTT
CASSQVQGLGGNTIYF
>-|TRBD1|TRBV30|TRBJ2-7
TGTGCCTGGACAGGGGGCTCCTACGAGCAGTACTTC
CAWTGGSYEQYF
>-|-|TRBV15|TRBJ2-3
TGTGCCACCAGCAAAGGGGGACCCTGGGGGGACATTATCACAGATACGCAGTATTTT
CATSKGGPWGDIITDTQYF
>-|TRBD1|TRBV6-6|TRBJ1-1
TGTGCCAGCAGGGAGACAGGGGACACTGAAGCTTTCTTT
CASRETGDTEAFF
>-|-|TRBV5-4|TRBJ2-7
TGTGCCAGCAACTACTGGGGCTCCTACGAGCAGTACTTC
CASNYWGSYEQYF
>-|-|TRBV10-3|TRBJ2-2
TGTGCCATCAGTGAACACAGAGTGACCGGGGAGCTGTTTTTT
CAISEHRVTGELFF
>-|-|TRBV6-5|TRBJ2-1
TGTGCCAGCAGTACAACCTTTTTGCGTAGTGAGCAGTTCTTC
CASSTTFLRSEQFF
>-|-|TRBV9|TRBJ1-3
TGTGCCAGCAGCGTAGACGTCGGACCCAGCTCTGGAAACACCATATATTTT
CASSVDVGPSSGNTIYF
>-|TRBD1|TRBV27|TRBJ2-2
TGTGCCAGCAGGCCTCGGACAGGGGTCCCAACCGGGGAGCTGTTTTTT
CASRPRTGVPTGELFF
>-|-|TRBV28|TRBJ2-7
TGTGCCACCAACCTGGTTGGGGGGGGGCTCAACGAGCAGTACTTC
CATNLVGGGLNEQYF
>-|-|TRBV28|TRBJ1-1
TGTGCCAGCAGTTTACCCCCGGGGTTGGGCACTGAAGCTTTCTTT
CASSLPPGLGTEAFF
>-|TRBD1|TRBV5-1|TRBJ2-3
TGCGCCAGCAGCTTGTCCCAGGGGGCGATTACGCAGTATTTT
CASSLSQGAITQYF
>-|-|TRBV7-6|TRBJ2-1
TGTGCCAGCAGCTTAAGGCTTCTCTCCTACAATGAGCAGTTCTTC
CASSLRLLSYNEQFF
>-|TRBD2|TRBV10-2|TRBJ2-1
TGCGCCAGCAGGGCCGGGACTAGCGGGGACAGCTCCTACAATGAGCAGTTCTTC
CASRAGTSGDSSYNEQFF
>-|-|TRBV24-1|TRBJ2-1
TGTGCCACCAGTGAGCAAACAGCCTCGCGGCAGTTCTTC
CATSEQTASRQFF
>-|TRBD1|TRBV2|TRBJ1-4
TGTGCCAGCAGTCCCGGGTGGGACAGCAGCGCAACTAATGAAAAACTGTTTTTT
CASSPGWDSSATNEKLFF
>-|-|TRBV5-4|TRBJ2-5
TGTGCCAGCAGCTCATCAGGGAAGGAGGAGACCCAGTACTTC
CASSSSGKEETQYF
>-|TRBD1|TRBV24-1|TRBJ2-3
TGTGCCACCAGCGCCTCCGGGACAGCACGTTCTAGCACAGATACGCAGTATTTT
CATSASGTARSSTDTQYF
>-|TRBD2|TRBV5-1|TRBJ2-2
TGCGCCAGCAGCTCGACTAGCGGGCGAACCACCGGGGAGCTGTTTTTT
CASSSTSGRTTGELFF
>-|-|TRBV10-1|TRBJ1-5
TGCGCCAGCAGTGAGACGACTAATCAGCCCCAGCATTTT
CASSETTNQPQHF
>-|-|TRBV5-6|TRBJ1-1
TGTGCCAGCAGCCCCGGGGGGGTTAACACTGAAGCTTTCTTT
CASSPGGVNTEAFF
>-|-|TRBV10-3|TRBJ1-1
TGTGCCATCAGCTCAACCACAGCGAACACTGAAGCTTTCTTT
CAISSTTANTEAFF
>-|TRBD1|TRBV4-2|TRBJ2-6
TGTGCCAGCAGCCCTCGCTGGACAGGCTCTGGGGCCAACGTCCTGACTTTC
CASSPRWTGSGANVLTF
>-|TRBD1|TRBV9|TRBJ1-6
TGTGCCAGCAGGCCCGACAGGGGAAGTTTTGGACCCCTCCACTTT
CASRPDRGSFGPLHF
>-|-|TRBV30|TRBJ1-1
TGTGCCTGGAGTCCGGGGGAGAAAGCTTTCTTT
CAWSPGEKAFF
>-|TRBD1|TRBV9|TRBJ1-3
TGTGCCAGCAGCGTATTCCCCATTATCGGACAGGGCTCTGGAAACACCATATATTTT
CASSVFPIIGQGSGNTIYF
>-|-|TRBV2|TRBJ1-3
TGTGCCAGCAGTCCACAGGGTGGAAACACCATATATTTT
CASSPQGGNTIYF
>-|TRBD1|TRBV6-5|TRBJ2-7
TGTGCCAGCCTAGGGGGCGCGGACGAGCAGTACTTC
CASLGGADEQYF
>once|-|TRBV9|TRBJ1-1
TGTGCCAGCAGCCCTCAGCGGGGGGGGTTCACTGAAGCTTTCTTT
CASSPQRGGFTEAFF
>-|-|TRBV6-6|TRBJ1-2
TGTGCCAGCAGTTCTCACGACAGCTATGGCTACACCTTC
CASSSHDSYGYTF
>-|-|TRBV28|TRBJ1-1
TGTGCCAGCAGTTTTACAGGAGGGGGGTCGAACACTGAAGCTTTCTTT
CASSFTGGGSNTEAFF
>-|-|TRBV6-1|TRBJ1-2
TGTGCCAGCAGTGAAGTTTTCACCAACTATGGCTACACCTTC
CASSEVFTNYGYTF
>-|TRBD1|TRBV7-9|TRBJ1-1
TGTGCCAGCAGCTCGTGGGACAGGAGAAACACTGAAGCTTTCTTT
CASSSWDRRNTEAFF
>-|-|TRBV13|TRBJ1-1
TGTGCCAGCAGCTTAGGCTCGTCTTATGAAGCTTTCTTT
CASSLGSSYEAFF
>-|-|TRBV5-1|TRBJ2-5
TGCGCCAGCAGCGCTTCAGGGACCCAAGAGACCCAGTACTTC
CASSASGTQETQYF
>-|-|TRBV2|TRBJ2-7
TGTGCCAGCAGCACAACCTACGAGCAGTACTTC
CASSTTYEQYF
>once|TRBD1|TRBV4-1|TRBJ2-7
TGCGCCAGCAGCCTCATGGGACAGGGCTCCCTCTACGAGCAGTACTTC
CASSLMGQGSLYEQYF
>few|TRBD1|TRBV7-3|TRBJ1-5
TGTGCCAGCAGCTTAATGGGGGGACAGGGTCAGCCCCAGCATTTT
CASSLMGGQGQPQHF
>-|TRBD1|TRBV6-2/TRBV6-3|TRBJ1-1
TGTGCCAGCAGTTTGGGACAGGGTCGCGTCATGAACACTGAAGCTTTCTTT
CASSLGQGRVMNTEAFF
>-|TRBD1|TRBV29-1|TRBJ1-4
TGCAGCGTTGCCGAGGGGACAGGGGGAGAAAAACTGTTTTTT
CSVAEGTGGEKLFF
>-|-|TRBV5-4|TRBJ2-1
TGTGCCAGCAGCTTGGGAAGGATGGCATCCGAGCAGTTCTTC
CASSLGRMASEQFF
>once|-|TRBV12-5|TRBJ1-4
TGTGCTAGTGCCTCGGGACATGTTGAAAAACTGTTTTTT
CASASGHVEKLFF